These 25 T cell receptor beta chains were sequenced from one sample in a study of blood T cell repertoires in COVID-19. Data came from immunoSEQ multiplex PCR; TCRdb stores just in-frame clones and leaves some out. The sample contains 70,000 to 100,000 clones, nearly 90% of which appear only once. The sample was peripheral blood. Receptors originate from an elderly woman with acute or convalescent COVID-19.

This chain links TRBV24-1 with TRBJ2-3, with D maybe TRBD1 (6 bases). This CDR3 region has 15 residues. Trimming took off 2 bases at V and 3 bases at J, with 11 bases between the two ends. CDR1 is KGHDR and CDR2 is SFDVKD in the germline V gene. Here the CDR3 DNA reads TGTGCCACCAGTGATTGGCGGCAGGGGACAGATACGCAGTATTTT. Its protein is CATSDWRQGTDTQYF.

The chain employs TRBV7-2 and TRBJ1-2; the match to TRBD1 covers 9 bases. Looked up from germline, CDR1 is SGHTA and CDR2 is FQGNSA. The CDR3 runs 12 residues. V was clipped by 3 bases and J by 8 bases; unmatched bases: 1. This chain's CDR3 is CASSFTGGGYTF. The CDR3 bases are TGTGCCAGCAGCTTTACAGGGGGCGGCTACACCTTC.

The chain uses TRBV28 and TRBJ2-2, with TRBD1 as a possible D gene (6 bases). V dropped 3 bases and J dropped 3 bases, with 14 bases sitting between them. The CDR3 has 16 residues. Germline V gene data show CDR1 as MDHEN and CDR2 as SYDVKM. CDR3 sequence reads: CASSLVRDKDTGELFF. CDR3 DNA: TGTGCCAGCAGTTTGGTTAGGGACAAGGACACCGGGGAGCTGTTTTTT.

The sample holds a few counts of this clone. This chain connects TRBV7-3 to TRBJ2-1; 7 bases are shared with TRBD2. The CDR3 is made up of 15 amino acids. Germline V gene lookup returns CDR1 SGHTA and CDR2 FQGTGA. J was trimmed by 5 bases and V by 4 bases; bases with no gene match: 8. As DNA, the CDR3 is TGTGCCAGCAGCTCGCACGGGACTAAGGACAATGAGCAGTTCTTC. Translation: CASSSHGTKDNEQFF. Drawing the rest from reference TRBV7-3 and TRBJ2-1, the complete variable domain is GAGVSQTPSNKVTEKGKYVELRCDPISGHTALYWYRQSLGQGPEFLIYFQGTGAADDSGLPNDRFFAVRPEGSVSTLKIQRTERGDSAVYLCASSSHGTKDNEQFFGPGTRLTVL.

This rearrangement joins TRBV30 to TRBJ1-4; tentative D call: TRBD1 (5 bases). Trimming cost V 4 bases and J 5 bases, with 11 bases left between them. The germline V gene encodes CDR1 GTSNPN and CDR2 SVGIG (reference sequence). The CDR3 runs 13 residues. CDR3 residues: CAWTANRNEKLFF. The CDR3 region has the DNA TGTGCCTGGACCGCGAACAGGAATGAAAAACTGTTTTTT.

This chain links TRBV3-1 (or the pseudogene TRBV3-2) with TRBJ1-1; D not resolved. V was trimmed by 4 bases and J by 4 bases, leaving 10 bases between them. Looked up from germline, CDR1 is LGHDT and CDR2 is YNNKEL (reference sequence). This CDR3 spans 13 amino acids. The CDR3 DNA follows: TGTGCCAGCAGCCTGGAGGAGGGCACTGAAGCTTTCTTT. Its protein product is CASSLEEGTEAFF.

The chain uses TRBV2 and TRBJ1-4; D remains ambiguous. Germline lookup yields CDR1 SNHLY and CDR2 FYNNEI. V was shortened by 2 bases and J by 0 bases, with 10 bases between the two germline ends. The CDR3 consists of 16 residues. CDR3 loop: CASSEIRRATNEKLFF. CDR3 coding DNA: TGTGCCAGCAGTGAAATCAGGCGTGCAACTAATGAAAAACTGTTTTTT.

The rearrangement links TRBV18 to TRBJ1-1, with D possibly matching TRBD1 (6 bases). CDR3 size: 14 residues. Germline-derived CDR1 and CDR2 are KGHSH and LQKENI. Deletions cut 5 bases from V and 1 base from J, with 11 bases between. The CDR3 nucleotides are TGTGCCAGCTCATTGCAACAGGGGAACACTGAAGCTTTCTTT. Residues: CASSLQQGNTEAFF. The full variable domain, with the rest looked up from reference TRBV18 and TRBJ1-1, is NAGVMQNPRHLVRRRGQEARLRCSPMKGHSHVYWYRQLPEEGLKFMVYLQKENIIDESGMPKERFSAEFPKEGPSILRIQQVVRGDSAAYFCASSLQQGNTEAFFGQGTRLTVV.

The chain joins TRBV4-3 to TRBJ2-1, with 7 bases that match TRBD2. CDR3 size: 16 residues. Per germline, CDR1 LGHNA and CDR2 YSLEER. V shed 1 base and J 7 bases; nucleotides not matched to a gene: 10. The CDR3 reads CASSQGWGRAGNEQFF. In DNA, the CDR3 is TGCGCCAGCAGCCAAGGATGGGGGAGGGCCGGGAATGAGCAGTTCTTC.

This chain links TRBV10-3 with TRBJ1-2; D uncertain. CDR1 is ENHRY, CDR2 SYGVKD, per germline. The length of the CDR3 is 14 residues. Trimming took 0 bases from V and 4 from J, leaving 9 bases between them. The CDR3 here is CAISESMSSYGYTF. DNA of the CDR3: TGTGCCATCAGTGAGTCGATGAGTTCCTATGGCTACACCTTC.

This chain links TRBV7-2 with TRBJ2-1; 9 bases are a match to TRBD2. Germline V gene lookup returns CDR1 SGHTA and CDR2 FQGNSA. The V gene end was trimmed by 2 bases and the J gene end by 8 bases; junction bases not matched to a gene: 10. The CDR3 runs to 16 residues. DNA of the CDR3: TGTGCCAGCAGCTTAAGGACCTCTAGCGGGATGGATGAGCAGTTCTTC. Translating it yields CASSLRTSSGMDEQFF.

This clone was seen just once. V is TRBV9 and J is TRBJ2-5, with 8 nucleotides matching TRBD1. V dropped 4 bases and J dropped 4; count of bases not matched to a gene: 9. The CDR3 covers 15 residues. CDR1 SGDLS and CDR2 YYNGEE come from the germline V gene. CDR3 in amino acids: CASSPSGQGLETQYF. The CDR3 DNA sequence: TGTGCCAGCAGCCCCAGCGGACAGGGCCTAGAGACCCAGTACTTC.

This clone was recorded a few times. V is TRBV11-2 and J is TRBJ2-7, with 13 bases fitting TRBD2. Losses at the gene ends were 3 bases for V and 4 bases for J; bases not matched to a gene: 3. CDR3 length equals 15 residues. Germline values: CDR1 SGHAT, CDR2 FQNNGV. This CDR3 is CASSFGLAGEYEQYF. CDR3 DNA: TGTGCCAGCAGCTTTGGACTAGCGGGAGAGTACGAGCAGTACTTC.

There are a few counts of this clone. The V call is TRBV4-3, the J call TRBJ1-3; D is unclear. V was shortened by 0 bases and J by 9 bases, with 12 bases between the two germline ends. The CDR3 is made up of 14 amino acids. In germline, CDR1 is LGHNA, CDR2 YSLEER. CDR3 in DNA: TGCGCCAGCAGCCAAGATCGGGTTGATGGCACCATATATTTT. It codes for CASSQDRVDGTIYF.

The chain links TRBV5-5 to TRBJ1-4, with D possibly matching TRBD1 (6 bases). Germline V lookup: CDR1 SGHKS, CDR2 YYEKEE (reference sequence). The CDR3 runs 14 residues. Deletions cut 0 bases from V and 5 bases from J, with 8 bases between. CDR3 DNA sequence: TGTGCCAGCAGCTTGGCGGGGGGCAATGAAAAACTGTTTTTT. This encodes CASSLAGGNEKLFF.

The rearrangement links TRBV15 to TRBJ1-1, with D unclear. CDR1 LNHNV and CDR2 YYDKDF come from the germline V gene (reference sequence). Trimming cost V 7 bases and J 8 bases, with 23 bases left between them. The CDR3 covers 15 residues. The CDR3 nucleotides read TGTGCCACCATCGAGGGCAGCTCCTACCGCGGAGAAGCTTTCTTT. Translation: CATIEGSSYRGEAFF.

This chain uses TRBV4-3 with TRBJ2-7; 8 bases align to TRBD2. Looked up from germline, CDR1 is LGHNA and CDR2 is YSLEER. V lost 0 bases and J lost 3; bases outside the gene matches: 7. The CDR3 loop spans 16 amino acids. CDR3 sequence reads: CASSQDLTSEYYEQYF. CDR3 in DNA: TGCGCCAGCAGCCAAGATTTGACTAGCGAGTACTACGAGCAGTACTTC.

V usage is TRBV5-1 and J usage is TRBJ2-3; 7 nucleotides agree with TRBD2. V shed 0 bases and J 1 base; nucleotides not matched to a gene: 2. CDR3 size: 15 residues. Germline CDR1 is SGHRS and CDR2 is YFSETQ. CDR3 sequence: CASSLGLAGTDTQYF. The CDR3 region has the DNA TGCGCCAGCAGCTTGGGGCTAGCGGGCACAGATACGCAGTATTTT.

The rearrangement uses TRBV2 and TRBJ2-7, with 10 bases lining up with TRBD2. The CDR3 loop spans 15 amino acids. Per germline, CDR1 SNHLY and CDR2 FYNNEI. J lost 3 bases, V lost 5 bases, and 7 bases had no gene match. The DNA of the CDR3 is TGTGCCAGCAGTCCGGGACTAGCGAAGATCTACGAGCAGTACTTC. Residues: CASSPGLAKIYEQYF.

V and J are TRBV18 and TRBJ1-1; the D is unclear. The germline V gene has CDR1 KGHSH and CDR2 LQKENI. V was shortened by 5 bases and J by 0 bases, with 7 bases between the two germline ends. There are 13 residues in the CDR3. CDR3 coding DNA: TGTGCCAGCTCATTACATATGAACACTGAAGCTTTCTTT. Its protein product is CASSLHMNTEAFF.

The chain couples TRBV7-2 to TRBJ2-5, with D perhaps matching TRBD1 (6 bases). This CDR3 has 13 residues. Trimming took 6 bases from V and 4 from J, leaving 12 bases between them. CDR1 and CDR2 (germline): SGHTA, FQGNSA. This CDR3 is CASRGASRETQYF. DNA for the CDR3: TGTGCCAGCAGGGGGGCTAGCCGAGAGACCCAGTACTTC.

This chain connects TRBV4-1 to TRBJ1-2; TRBD1 might be the D (6 bases). CDR3 length: 14 residues. From germline, CDR1 is MGHRA and CDR2 YSYEKL. The ends were cut back, 4 bases at V and 4 bases at J, with 13 bases in the middle. The DNA for the CDR3 is TGCGCCAGCAGCCCCGGACAGTACGCCTATGGCTACACCTTC. Translated, it gives CASSPGQYAYGYTF.

This clone was counted a single time. The rearrangement links TRBV6-5 to TRBJ1-2; D might be TRBD1 (5 bases). The CDR3 length is 13 residues. Germline CDR1 MNHEY, CDR2 SVGAGI. The ends were cut back, 7 bases at V and 6 bases at J, with 15 bases in the middle. The CDR3 spells CASTTGGGNGYTF. In nucleotides, the CDR3 is TGTGCCAGCACCACCGGCGGGGGGAATGGCTACACCTTC.

The rearrangement links TRBV9 to TRBJ2-7; D not certain. The CDR3 consists of 13 residues. Germline CDR1 is SGDLS and CDR2 is YYNGEE. Trimming took 4 bases from V and 0 from J, leaving 8 bases between them. The CDR3 nucleotides read TGTGCCAGCAGCCCACGTAGCTCCTACGAGCAGTACTTC. Encoded protein: CASSPRSSYEQYF.

A single count supports this clone. J is TRBJ2-5 and V is TRBV29-1; 7 bases are shared with TRBD2. Germline V CDR1 and CDR2: SQVTM, ANQGSEA. This CDR3 contains 15 residues. The J segment lost 7 bases and the V segment lost 3 bases, leaving 14 bases of the junction unmatched. CDR3 DNA sequence: TGCAGCGTTGATATTACTAGCGTAATAGGTGGGACCCAGTACTTC. Protein sequence: CSVDITSVIGGTQYF. Full variable domain (outside the CDR3, taken from reference TRBV29-1 and TRBJ2-5): SAVISQKPSRDICQRGTSLTIQCQVDSQVTMMFWYRQQPGQSLTLIATANQGSEATYESGFVIDKFPISRPNLTFSTLTVSNMSPEDSSIYLCSVDITSVIGGTQYFGPGTRLLVL.